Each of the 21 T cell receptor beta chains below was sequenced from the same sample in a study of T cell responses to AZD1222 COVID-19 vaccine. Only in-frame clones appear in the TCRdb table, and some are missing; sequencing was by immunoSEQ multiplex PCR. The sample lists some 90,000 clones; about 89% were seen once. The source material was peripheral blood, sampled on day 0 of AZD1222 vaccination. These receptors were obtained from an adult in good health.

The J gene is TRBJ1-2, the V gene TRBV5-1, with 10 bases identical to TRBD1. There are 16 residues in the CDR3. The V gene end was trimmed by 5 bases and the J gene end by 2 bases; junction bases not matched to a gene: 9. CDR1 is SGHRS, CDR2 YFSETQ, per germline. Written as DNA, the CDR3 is TGCGCCAGCAGATTTCCCCCGGGACAGGGGAACTATGGCTACACCTTC. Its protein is CASRFPPGQGNYGYTF. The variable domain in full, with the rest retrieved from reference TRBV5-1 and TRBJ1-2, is KAGVTQTPRYLIKTRGQQVTLSCSPISGHRSVSWYQQTPGQGLQFLFEYFSETQRNKGNFPGRFSGRQFSNSRSEMNVSTLELGDSALYLCASRFPPGQGNYGYTFGSGTRLTVV.

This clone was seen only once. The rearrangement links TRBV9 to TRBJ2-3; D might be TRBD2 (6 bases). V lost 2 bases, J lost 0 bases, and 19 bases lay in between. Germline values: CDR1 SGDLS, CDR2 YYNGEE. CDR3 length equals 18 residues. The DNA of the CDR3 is TGTGCCAGCAGCGTTTTGTCCGGGAGCTGGTCTAGCACAGATACGCAGTATTTT. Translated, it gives CASSVLSGSWSSTDTQYF.

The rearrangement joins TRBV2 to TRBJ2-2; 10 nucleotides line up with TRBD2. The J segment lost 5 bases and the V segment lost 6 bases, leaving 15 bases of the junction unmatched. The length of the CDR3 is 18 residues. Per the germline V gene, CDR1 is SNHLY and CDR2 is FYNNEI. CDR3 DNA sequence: TGTGCCAGCAGGTTAAGCGGGAGGGCCTCGGGTAGGACCGGGGAGCTGTTTTTT. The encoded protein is CASRLSGRASGRTGELFF.

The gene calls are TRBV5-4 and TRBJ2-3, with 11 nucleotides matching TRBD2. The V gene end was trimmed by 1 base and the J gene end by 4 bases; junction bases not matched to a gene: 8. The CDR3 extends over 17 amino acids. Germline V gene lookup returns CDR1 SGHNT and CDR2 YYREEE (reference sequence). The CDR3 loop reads CASSLRLAGGWADTQYF. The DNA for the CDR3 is TGTGCCAGCAGCTTGCGGCTAGCGGGAGGCTGGGCAGATACGCAGTATTTT.

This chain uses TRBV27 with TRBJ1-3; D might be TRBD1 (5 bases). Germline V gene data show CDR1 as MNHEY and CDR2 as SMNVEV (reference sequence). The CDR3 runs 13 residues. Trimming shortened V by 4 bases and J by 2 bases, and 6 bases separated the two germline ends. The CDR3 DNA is TGTGCCAGCAGTTGGGGGGCTGGAAACACCATATATTTT. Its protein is CASSWGAGNTIYF.

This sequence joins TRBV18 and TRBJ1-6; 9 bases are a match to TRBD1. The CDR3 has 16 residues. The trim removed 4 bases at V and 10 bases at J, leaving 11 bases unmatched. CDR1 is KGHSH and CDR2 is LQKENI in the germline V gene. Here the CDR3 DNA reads TGTGCCAGCTCACTGAGCCGGGACAGGGAAGGGTCACCCCTCCACTTT. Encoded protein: CASSLSRDREGSPLHF.

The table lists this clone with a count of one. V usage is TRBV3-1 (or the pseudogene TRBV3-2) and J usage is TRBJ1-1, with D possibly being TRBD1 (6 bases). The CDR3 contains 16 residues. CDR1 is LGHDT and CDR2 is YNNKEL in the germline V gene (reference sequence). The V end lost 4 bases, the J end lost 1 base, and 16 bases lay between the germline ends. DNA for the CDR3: TGTGCCAGCAGCCTCAAAGCGGGGACACCGAACACTGAAGCTTTCTTT. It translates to CASSLKAGTPNTEAFF.

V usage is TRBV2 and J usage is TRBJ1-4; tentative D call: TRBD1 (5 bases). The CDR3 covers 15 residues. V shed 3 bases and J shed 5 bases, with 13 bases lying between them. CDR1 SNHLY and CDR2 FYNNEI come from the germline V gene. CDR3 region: CASSDTGRRNEKLFF. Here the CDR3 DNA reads TGTGCCAGCAGTGACACGGGACGGAGAAATGAAAAACTGTTTTTT.

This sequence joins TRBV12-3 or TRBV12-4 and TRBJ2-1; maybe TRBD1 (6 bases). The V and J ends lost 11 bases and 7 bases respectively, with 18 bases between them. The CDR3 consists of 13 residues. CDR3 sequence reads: CAGSSQGQNEQFF. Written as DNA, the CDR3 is TGTGCCGGAAGTTCCCAGGGGCAGAATGAGCAGTTCTTC.

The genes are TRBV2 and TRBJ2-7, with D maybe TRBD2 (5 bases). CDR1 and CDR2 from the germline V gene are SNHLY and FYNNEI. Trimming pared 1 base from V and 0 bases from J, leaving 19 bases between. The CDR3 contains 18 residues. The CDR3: CASSEGPEGEYLSYEQYF. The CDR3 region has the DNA TGTGCCAGCAGTGAAGGCCCCGAGGGCGAATACCTCTCCTACGAGCAGTACTTC.

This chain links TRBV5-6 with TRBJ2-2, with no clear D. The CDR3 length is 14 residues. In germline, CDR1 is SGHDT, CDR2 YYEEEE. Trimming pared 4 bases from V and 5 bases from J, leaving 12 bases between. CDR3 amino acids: CASSQKVRTGELFF. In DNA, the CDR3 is TGTGCCAGCAGCCAAAAAGTTAGAACCGGGGAGCTGTTTTTT.

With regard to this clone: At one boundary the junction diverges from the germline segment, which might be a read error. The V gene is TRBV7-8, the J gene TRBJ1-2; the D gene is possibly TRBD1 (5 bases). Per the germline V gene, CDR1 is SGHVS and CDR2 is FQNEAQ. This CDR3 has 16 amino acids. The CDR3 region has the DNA TGTGCCAGCAGCCCCCTCATAGGAGGGCAGGGCGGCGTCTTCTTCTTC. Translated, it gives CASSPLIGGQGGVFFF.

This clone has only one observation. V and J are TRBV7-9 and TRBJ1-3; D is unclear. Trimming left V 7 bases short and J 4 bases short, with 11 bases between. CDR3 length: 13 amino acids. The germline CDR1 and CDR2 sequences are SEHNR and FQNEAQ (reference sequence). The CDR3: CASNYKEGNTIYF. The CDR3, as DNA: TGTGCCAGCAACTATAAGGAGGGAAACACCATATATTTT.

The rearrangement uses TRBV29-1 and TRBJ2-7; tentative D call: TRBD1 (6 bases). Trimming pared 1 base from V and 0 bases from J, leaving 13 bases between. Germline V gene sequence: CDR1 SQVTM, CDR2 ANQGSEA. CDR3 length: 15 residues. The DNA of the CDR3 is TGCAGCGTTGAAGTCACACAGGGTTACTCCTACGAGCAGTACTTC. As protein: CSVEVTQGYSYEQYF.

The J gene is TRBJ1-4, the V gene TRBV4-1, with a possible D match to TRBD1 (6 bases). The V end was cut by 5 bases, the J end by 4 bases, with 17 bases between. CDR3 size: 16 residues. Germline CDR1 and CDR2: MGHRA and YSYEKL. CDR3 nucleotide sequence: TGCGCCAGCAGCACACAAGAGGGGGGAGGTAATGAAAAACTGTTTTTT. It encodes CASSTQEGGGNEKLFF.

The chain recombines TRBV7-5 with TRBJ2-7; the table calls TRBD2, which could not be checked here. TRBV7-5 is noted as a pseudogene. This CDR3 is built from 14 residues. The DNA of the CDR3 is TGTGCCAGAAGCCCCCAGCGGGGGGCTTACGAGCAGTACTTC. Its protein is CARSPQRGAYEQYF.

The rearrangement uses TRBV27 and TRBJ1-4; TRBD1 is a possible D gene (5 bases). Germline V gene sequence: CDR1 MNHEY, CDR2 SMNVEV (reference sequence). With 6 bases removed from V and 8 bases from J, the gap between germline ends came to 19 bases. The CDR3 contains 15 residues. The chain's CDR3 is CASSNHGGTGEKLFF. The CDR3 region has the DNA TGTGCCAGCAGCAACCATGGGGGGACGGGGGAAAAACTGTTTTTT.

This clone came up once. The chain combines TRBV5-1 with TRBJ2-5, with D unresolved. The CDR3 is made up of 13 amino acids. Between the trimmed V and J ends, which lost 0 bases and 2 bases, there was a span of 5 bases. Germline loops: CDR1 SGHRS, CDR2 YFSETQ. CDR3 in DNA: TGCGCCAGCAGCTTGGGGCCTCAAGAGACCCAGTACTTC. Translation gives CASSLGPQETQYF.

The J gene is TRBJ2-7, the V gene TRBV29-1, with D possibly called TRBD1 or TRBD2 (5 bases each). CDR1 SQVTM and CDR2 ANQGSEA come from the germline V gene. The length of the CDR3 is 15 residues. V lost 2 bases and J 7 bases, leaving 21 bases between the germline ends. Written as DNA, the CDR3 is TGCAGCGTTGAATGGGGCAGAAACCTACGAGGGGAGCAGTACTTC. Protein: CSVEWGRNLRGEQYF.

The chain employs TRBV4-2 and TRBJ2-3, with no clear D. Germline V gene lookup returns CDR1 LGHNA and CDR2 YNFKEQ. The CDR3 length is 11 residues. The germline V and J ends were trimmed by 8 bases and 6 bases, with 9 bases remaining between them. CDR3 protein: CASAGRDTQYF. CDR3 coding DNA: TGTGCCAGCGCCGGGCGGGATACGCAGTATTTT.

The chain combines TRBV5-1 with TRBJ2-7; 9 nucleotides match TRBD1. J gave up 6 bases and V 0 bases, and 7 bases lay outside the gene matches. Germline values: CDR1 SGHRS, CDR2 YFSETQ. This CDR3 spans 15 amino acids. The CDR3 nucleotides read TGCGCCAGCAGCTTGGAGGGGACAGGGTCGTTCGAGCAGTACTTC. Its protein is CASSLEGTGSFEQYF. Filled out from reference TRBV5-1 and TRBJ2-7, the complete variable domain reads KAGVTQTPRYLIKTRGQQVTLSCSPISGHRSVSWYQQTPGQGLQFLFEYFSETQRNKGNFPGRFSGRQFSNSRSEMNVSTLELGDSALYLCASSLEGTGSFEQYFGPGTRLTVT.